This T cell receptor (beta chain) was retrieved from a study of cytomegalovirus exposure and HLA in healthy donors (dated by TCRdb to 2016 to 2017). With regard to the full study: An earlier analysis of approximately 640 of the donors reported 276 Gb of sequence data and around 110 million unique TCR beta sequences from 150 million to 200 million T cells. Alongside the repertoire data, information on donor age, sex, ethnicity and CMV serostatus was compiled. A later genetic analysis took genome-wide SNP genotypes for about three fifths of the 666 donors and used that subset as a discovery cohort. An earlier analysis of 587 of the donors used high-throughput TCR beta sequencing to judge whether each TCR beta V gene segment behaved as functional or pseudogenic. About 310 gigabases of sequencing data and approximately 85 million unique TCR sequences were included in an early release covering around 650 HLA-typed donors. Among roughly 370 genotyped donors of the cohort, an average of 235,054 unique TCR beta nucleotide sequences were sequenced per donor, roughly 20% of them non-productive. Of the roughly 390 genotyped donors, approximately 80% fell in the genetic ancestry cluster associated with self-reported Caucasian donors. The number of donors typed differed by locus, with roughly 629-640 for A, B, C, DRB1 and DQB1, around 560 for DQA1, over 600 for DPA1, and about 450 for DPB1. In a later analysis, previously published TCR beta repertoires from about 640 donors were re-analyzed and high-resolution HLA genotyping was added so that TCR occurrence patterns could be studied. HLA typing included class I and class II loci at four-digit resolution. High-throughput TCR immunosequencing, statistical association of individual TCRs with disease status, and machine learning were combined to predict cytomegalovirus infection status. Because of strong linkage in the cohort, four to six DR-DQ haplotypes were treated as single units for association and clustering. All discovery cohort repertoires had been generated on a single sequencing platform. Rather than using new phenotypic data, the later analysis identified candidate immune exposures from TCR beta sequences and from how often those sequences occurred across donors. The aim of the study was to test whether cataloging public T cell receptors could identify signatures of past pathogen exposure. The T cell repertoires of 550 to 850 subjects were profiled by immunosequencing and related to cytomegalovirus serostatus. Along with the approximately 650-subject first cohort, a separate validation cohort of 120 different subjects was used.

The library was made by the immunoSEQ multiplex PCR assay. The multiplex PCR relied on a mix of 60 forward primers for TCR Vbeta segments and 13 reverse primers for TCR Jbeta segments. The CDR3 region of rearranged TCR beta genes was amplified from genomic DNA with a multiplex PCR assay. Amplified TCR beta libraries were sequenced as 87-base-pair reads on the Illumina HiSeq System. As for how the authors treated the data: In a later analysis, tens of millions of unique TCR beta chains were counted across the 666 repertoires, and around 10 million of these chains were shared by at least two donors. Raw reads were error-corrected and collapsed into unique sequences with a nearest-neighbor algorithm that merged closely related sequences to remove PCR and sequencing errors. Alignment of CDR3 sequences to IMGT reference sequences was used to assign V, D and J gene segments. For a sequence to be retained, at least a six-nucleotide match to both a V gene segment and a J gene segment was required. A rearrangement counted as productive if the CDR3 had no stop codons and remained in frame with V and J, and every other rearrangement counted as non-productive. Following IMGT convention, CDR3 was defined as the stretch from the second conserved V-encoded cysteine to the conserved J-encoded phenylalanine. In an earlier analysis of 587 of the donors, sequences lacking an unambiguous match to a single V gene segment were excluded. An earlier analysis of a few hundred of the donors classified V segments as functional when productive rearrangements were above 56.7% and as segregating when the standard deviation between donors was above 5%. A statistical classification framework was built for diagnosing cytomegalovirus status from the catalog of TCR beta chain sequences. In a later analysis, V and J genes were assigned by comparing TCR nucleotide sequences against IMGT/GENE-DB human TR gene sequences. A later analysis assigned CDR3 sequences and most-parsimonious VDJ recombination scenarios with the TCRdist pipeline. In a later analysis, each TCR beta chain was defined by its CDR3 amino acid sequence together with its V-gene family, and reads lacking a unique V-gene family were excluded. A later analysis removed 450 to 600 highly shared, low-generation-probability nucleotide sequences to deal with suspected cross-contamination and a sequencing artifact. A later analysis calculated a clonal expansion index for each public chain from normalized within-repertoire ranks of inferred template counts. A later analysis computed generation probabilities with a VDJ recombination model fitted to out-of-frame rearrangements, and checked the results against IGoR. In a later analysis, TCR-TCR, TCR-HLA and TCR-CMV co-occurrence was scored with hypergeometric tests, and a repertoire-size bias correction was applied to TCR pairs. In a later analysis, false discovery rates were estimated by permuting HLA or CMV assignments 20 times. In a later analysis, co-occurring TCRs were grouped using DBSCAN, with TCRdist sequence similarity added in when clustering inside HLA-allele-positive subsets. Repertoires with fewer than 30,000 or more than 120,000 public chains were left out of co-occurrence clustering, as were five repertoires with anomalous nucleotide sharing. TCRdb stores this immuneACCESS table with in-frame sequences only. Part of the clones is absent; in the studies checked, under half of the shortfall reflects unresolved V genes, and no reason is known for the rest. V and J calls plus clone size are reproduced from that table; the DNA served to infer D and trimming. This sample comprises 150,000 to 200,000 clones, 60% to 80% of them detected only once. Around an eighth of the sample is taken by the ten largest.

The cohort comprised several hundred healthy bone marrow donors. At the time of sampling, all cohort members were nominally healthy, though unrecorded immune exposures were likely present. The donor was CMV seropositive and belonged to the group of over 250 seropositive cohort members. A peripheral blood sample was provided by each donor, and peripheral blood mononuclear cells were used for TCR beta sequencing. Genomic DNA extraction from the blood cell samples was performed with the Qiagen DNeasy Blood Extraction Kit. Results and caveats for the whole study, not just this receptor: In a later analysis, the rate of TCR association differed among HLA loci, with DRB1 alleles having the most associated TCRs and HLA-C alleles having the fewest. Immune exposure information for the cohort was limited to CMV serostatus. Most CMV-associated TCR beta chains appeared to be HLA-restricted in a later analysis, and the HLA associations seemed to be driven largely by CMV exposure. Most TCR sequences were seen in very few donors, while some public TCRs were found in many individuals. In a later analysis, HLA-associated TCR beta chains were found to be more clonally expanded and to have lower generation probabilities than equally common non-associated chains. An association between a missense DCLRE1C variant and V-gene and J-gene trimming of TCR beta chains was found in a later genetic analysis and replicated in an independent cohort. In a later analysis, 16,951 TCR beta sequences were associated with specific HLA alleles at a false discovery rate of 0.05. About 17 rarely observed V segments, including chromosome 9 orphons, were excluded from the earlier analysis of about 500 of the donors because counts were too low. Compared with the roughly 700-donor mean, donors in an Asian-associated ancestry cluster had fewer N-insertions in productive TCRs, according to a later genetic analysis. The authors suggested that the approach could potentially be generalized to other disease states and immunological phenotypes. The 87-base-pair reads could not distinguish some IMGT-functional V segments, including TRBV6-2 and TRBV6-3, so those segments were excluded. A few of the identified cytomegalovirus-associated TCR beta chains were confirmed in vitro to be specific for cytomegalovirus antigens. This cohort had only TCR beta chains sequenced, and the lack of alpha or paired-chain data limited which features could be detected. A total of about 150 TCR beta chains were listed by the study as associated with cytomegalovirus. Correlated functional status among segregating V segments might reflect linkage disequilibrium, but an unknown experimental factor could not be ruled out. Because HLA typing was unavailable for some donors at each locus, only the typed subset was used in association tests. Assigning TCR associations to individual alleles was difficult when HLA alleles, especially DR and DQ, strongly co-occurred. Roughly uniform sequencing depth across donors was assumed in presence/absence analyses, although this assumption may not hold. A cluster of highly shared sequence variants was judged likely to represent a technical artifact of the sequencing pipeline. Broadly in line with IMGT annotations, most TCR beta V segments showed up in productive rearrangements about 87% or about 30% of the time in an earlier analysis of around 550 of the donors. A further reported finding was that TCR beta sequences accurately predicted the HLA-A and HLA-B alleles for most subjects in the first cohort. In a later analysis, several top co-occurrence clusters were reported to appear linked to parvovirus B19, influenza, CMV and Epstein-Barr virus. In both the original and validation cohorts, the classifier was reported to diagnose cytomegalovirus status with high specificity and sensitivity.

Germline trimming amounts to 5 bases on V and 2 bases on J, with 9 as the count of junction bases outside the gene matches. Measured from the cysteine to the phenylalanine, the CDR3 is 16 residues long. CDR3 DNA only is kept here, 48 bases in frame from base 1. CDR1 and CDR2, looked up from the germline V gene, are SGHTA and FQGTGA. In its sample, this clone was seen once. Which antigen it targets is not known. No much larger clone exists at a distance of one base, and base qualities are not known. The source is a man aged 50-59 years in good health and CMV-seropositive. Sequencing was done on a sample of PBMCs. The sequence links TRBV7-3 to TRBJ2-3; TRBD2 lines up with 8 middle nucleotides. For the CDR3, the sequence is CASSIGLAGNTDTQYF. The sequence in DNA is TGTGCCAGCAGCATAGGATTAGCGGGGAACACAGATACGCAGTATTTT. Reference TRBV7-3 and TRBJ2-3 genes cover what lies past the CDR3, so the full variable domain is GAGVSQTPSNKVTEKGKYVELRCDPISGHTALYWYRQSLGQGPEFLIYFQGTGAADDSGLPNDRFFAVRPEGSVSTLKIQRTERGDSAVYLCASSIGLAGNTDTQYFGPGTRLTVL.